The 26 T cell receptor beta chains given below trace back to one sample, sequenced in a study of CD8 T cells in ankylosing spondylitis. Study-level points and caveats: What appeared characteristic of ankylosing spondylitis blood was a TCR beta motif of about eight highly homologous variants.

Their antigen targets remain unknown. TCRdb re-called the 5' RACE reads through MiXCR, storing one row per CDR3 protein. The data show about 540,000 distinct CDR3 sequences, with roughly an eighth seen just once and nearly 7% held by the top ten. The specimen sequenced was blood, either unsorted or a sorted T cell fraction (not recorded which). The receptors were sampled from a male donor with ankylosing spondylitis.

The V call is TRBV9, the J call TRBJ2-2; 12 bases are a match to TRBD1. CDR1 and CDR2 from the germline V gene are SGDLS and YYNGEE. Trimming took 4 bases from V and 6 from J; bases not matched to a gene: 10. The CDR3 sequence is 17 residues long. CDR3 sequence (DNA): TGTGCCAGCAGCTTCCTTTCGGGACAGGGGGCGCCCGGGGAGCTGTTTTTT. Its protein product is CASSFLSGQGAPGELFF. The whole variable domain, remainder taken from reference TRBV9 and TRBJ2-2, is DSGVTQTPKHLITATGQRVTLRCSPRSGDLSVYWYQQSLDQGLQFLIQYYNGEERAKGNILERFSAQQFPDLHSELNLSSLELGDSALYFCASSFLSGQGAPGELFFGEGSRLTVL.

This clonotype has ten or more counts. The chain employs TRBV27 and TRBJ1-1; unclear D gene. Germline-derived CDR1 and CDR2 are MNHEY and SMNVEV (reference sequence). The CDR3 length is 12 residues. With 9 bases removed from V and 4 bases from J, the gap between germline ends came to 12 bases. CDR3 in amino acids: CASGLRGTEAFF. The CDR3, as DNA: TGTGCCAGTGGACTCCGGGGCACTGAAGCTTTCTTT.

This clonotype appeared a few times. The chain uses TRBV3-1 and TRBJ2-3; D ambiguous. The CDR3 is 16 amino acids. The germline V and J ends were trimmed by 1 base and 1 base, with 12 bases remaining between them. The germline V gene encodes CDR1 LGHDT and CDR2 YNNKEL (reference sequence). CDR3 bases: TGTGCCAGCAGCCAAGGAAACAATTTAGGCACAGATACGCAGTATTTT. Translated: CASSQGNNLGTDTQYF.

This clonotype has a handful of counts. The chain links TRBV4-1 to TRBJ2-2, with unresolved D. From germline, CDR1 is MGHRA and CDR2 YSYEKL. The CDR3 runs 15 residues. V was shortened by 0 bases and J by 4 bases, with 9 bases between the two germline ends. The CDR3 sequence is CASSQEGQPTGELFF. CDR3 coding DNA: TGCGCCAGCAGCCAAGAAGGCCAGCCCACCGGGGAGCTGTTTTTT.

This clonotype was seen a handful of times. The V and J genes are TRBV27 and TRBJ2-7; 10 bases are a match to TRBD2. The V gene's germline CDR1 is MNHEY and CDR2 SMNVEV (reference sequence). The CDR3 consists of 14 residues. V dropped 6 bases and J dropped 2; count of bases not matched to a gene: 4. The CDR3 region has the DNA TGTGCCAGCAGGGGGACTAGCGACCCCTACGAGCAGTACTTC. Protein product: CASRGTSDPYEQYF.

This clonotype was recorded a few times. The V call is TRBV14, the J call TRBJ2-7; D is unclear. This CDR3 is 14 amino acids long. CDR1 is SGHDN and CDR2 is FVKESK in the germline V gene. The V end lost 5 bases, the J end lost 4 bases, and 15 bases lay between the germline ends. The CDR3 DNA reads TGTGCCAGCAGCGATAGACTGTACCCTTACGAGCAGTACTTC. It codes for CASSDRLYPYEQYF.

The chain uses TRBV6-1 and TRBJ1-5; D is ambiguous. Between the trimmed V and J ends, which lost 9 bases and 0 bases, there was a span of 15 bases. CDR3 size: 15 residues. Germline assignment: CDR1 MNHNS and CDR2 SASEGT. The CDR3 sequence: CASREKEHSNQPQHF. CDR3 DNA sequence: TGTGCCAGTAGGGAAAAGGAGCATAGCAATCAGCCCCAGCATTTT.

V and J are TRBV5-1 and TRBJ2-1, with 15 bases lining up with TRBD2. Germline V gene data show CDR1 as SGHRS and CDR2 as YFSETQ. The trim removed 4 bases at V and 0 bases at J, leaving 5 bases unmatched. This CDR3 contains 18 residues. The CDR3 region is CASSIGTSGRSSYNEQFF. CDR3 coding DNA: TGCGCCAGCAGCATAGGGACTAGCGGGAGGAGCTCCTACAATGAGCAGTTCTTC.

This clonotype has more than one count but fewer than ten. As DNA, the CDR3 is TGTGCCAGCAGCCAAGATGGGCGAGAGACCCAGTACTTC. Protein sequence: CASSQDGRETQYF. V gene TRBV14 combines with J gene TRBJ2-5; unclear D gene. The ends were cut back, 0 bases at V and 4 bases at J, with 6 bases in the middle. This CDR3 region has 13 residues. Germline CDR1 and CDR2: SGHDN and FVKESK.

This clonotype was found a few times. The V and J genes are TRBV7-2 and TRBJ2-4, with D uncertain. The V gene lost 0 bases and the J gene lost 5 bases, with 11 bases spanning the gap. The CDR3 is 15 amino acids. Germline CDR1 reads SGHTA; CDR2 reads FQGNSA. The CDR3 reads CASSLALGNQNIQYF. The CDR3 region has the DNA TGTGCCAGCAGCTTAGCGCTAGGGAATCAAAACATTCAGTACTTC.

The genes are TRBV3-1 and TRBJ1-5; D not certain. The ends were cut back, 2 bases at V and 6 bases at J, with 8 bases in the middle. This CDR3 is built from 13 residues. From germline, CDR1 is LGHDT and CDR2 YNNKEL (reference sequence). CDR3 sequence (DNA): TGTGCCAGCAGCCAAATTCTGGGTCAGCCCCAGCATTTT. Its translation is CASSQILGQPQHF.

Notes on this clonotype: The junction shows a germline mismatch at one end, possibly a read error. Written as DNA, the CDR3 is TGTCCCAGTACCCGGGCCCCAAACCCGGAGGAGCTGTTTTTT. Encoded protein: CPSTRAPNPEELFF. V is TRBV19 and J is TRBJ2-2; no clear D. Germline V gene data show CDR1 as LNHDA and CDR2 as SQIVND (reference sequence). This CDR3 is built from 14 residues.

This chain's CDR3 is CASSSLQGYNEQFF. The CDR3 nucleotides are TGTGCCAGCAGTAGCCTACAGGGATACAATGAGCAGTTCTTC. The V and J genes are TRBV6-1 and TRBJ2-1; D is perhaps TRBD1 (6 bases). This CDR3 spans 14 amino acids. Trimming left V 5 bases short and J 4 bases short, with 12 bases between. CDR1 and CDR2 (germline): MNHNS, SASEGT.

DNA of the CDR3: TGTGCCAGCAGTGAAGAGCGGGAGGTTAATGAGCAGTTCTTC. Its translation: CASSEEREVNEQFF. V gene TRBV2 combines with J gene TRBJ2-1; 9 bases match TRBD2. CDR3 length: 14 residues. The V gene end was trimmed by 1 base and the J gene end by 7 bases; junction bases not matched to a gene: 2. CDR1 and CDR2 from the germline V gene are SNHLY and FYNNEI. The full variable domain, with the rest looked up from reference TRBV2 and TRBJ2-1, is EPEVTQTPSHQVTQMGQEVILRCVPISNHLYFYWYRQILGQKVEFLVSFYNNEISEKSEIFDDQFSVERPDGSNFTLKIRSTKLEDSAMYFCASSEEREVNEQFFGPGTRLTVL.

The chain joins TRBV29-1 to TRBJ1-2, with 8 bases aligning to TRBD1. J gave up 5 bases and V 3 bases, and 8 bases lay outside the gene matches. In germline, CDR1 is SQVTM, CDR2 ANQGSEA. CDR3 length: 14 amino acids. In DNA, the CDR3 is TGCAGCGTTGAGAGCGCAGGGGGCCAGTATGGCTACACCTTC. Translating gives CSVESAGGQYGYTF.

The chain joins TRBV27 to TRBJ2-7; D gene ambiguous. The CDR3 extends over 13 amino acids. CDR1 and CDR2 from the germline V gene are MNHEY and SMNVEV (reference sequence). The V end was cut by 4 bases, the J end by 1 base, with 8 bases between. CDR3 DNA sequence: TGTGCCAGCAGTTACTCTAGGTCCTACGAGCAGTACTTC. It is translated as CASSYSRSYEQYF.

The V call is TRBV5-1, the J call TRBJ2-1; D is unclear. Trimming removed 4 bases from V and 3 bases from J, with 11 bases in between. Germline values: CDR1 SGHRS, CDR2 YFSETQ. The CDR3 extends over 14 amino acids. The CDR3 spells CASSIDWGYNEQFF. CDR3 nucleotides: TGCGCCAGCAGCATCGACTGGGGCTACAATGAGCAGTTCTTC.

CDR3 sequence (DNA): TGCGCCAGCAGCTATAACGGTGATGGCTACACCTTC. Its translation: CASSYNGDGYTF. The chain joins TRBV5-1 to TRBJ1-2; D not resolved. Germline CDR1 is SGHRS and CDR2 is YFSETQ. This CDR3 has 12 residues. The V end lost 3 bases, the J end lost 6 bases, and 9 bases lay between the germline ends. The full variable domain, its missing parts supplied by reference TRBV5-1 and TRBJ1-2, is KAGVTQTPRYLIKTRGQQVTLSCSPISGHRSVSWYQQTPGQGLQFLFEYFSETQRNKGNFPGRFSGRQFSNSRSEMNVSTLELGDSALYLCASSYNGDGYTFGSGTRLTVV.

This clonotype appeared many times. This chain links TRBV12-3 or TRBV12-4 with TRBJ2-2; 7 bases align to TRBD1. The CDR3 extends over 13 amino acids. J gave up 3 bases and V 7 bases, and 2 bases lay outside the gene matches. CDR3 in DNA: TGTGCCAGCAACAGGGGCTACACCGGGGAGCTGTTTTTT. It specifies CASNRGYTGELFF.

The chain recombines TRBV7-6 with TRBJ2-1; D possibly uses TRBD1 or TRBD2 (5 bases each). This CDR3 spans 12 amino acids. Germline loops: CDR1 SGHVS, CDR2 FNYEAQ. Trimming cost V 2 bases and J 10 bases, with 9 bases left between them. DNA for the CDR3: TGTGCCAGCAGCTTAATCTGGGACGAGCAGTTCTTC. It translates to CASSLIWDEQFF. The whole variable domain, remainder taken from reference TRBV7-6 and TRBJ2-1, is GAGVSQSPRYKVTKRGQDVALRCDPISGHVSLYWYRQALGQGPEFLTYFNYEAQQDKSGLPNDRFSAERPEGSISTLTIQRTEQRDSAMYRCASSLIWDEQFFGPGTRLTVL.

This clonotype was observed a handful of times. The chain employs TRBV29-1 and TRBJ1-2; no clear D. Trimming shortened V by 6 bases and J by 4 bases, and 12 bases separated the two germline ends. This CDR3 contains 12 residues. CDR1 and CDR2 from the germline V gene are SQVTM and ANQGSEA. The CDR3 DNA reads as TGCAGCGTGTTCCTTGAAGCCTATGGCTACACCTTC. The encoded protein is CSVFLEAYGYTF.

V usage is TRBV27 and J usage is TRBJ1-1, with TRBD1 identical over 9 bases. The CDR3 is 18 amino acids. V lost 5 bases to trimming and J lost 6 bases; unmatched junction nucleotides: 19. From germline, CDR1 is MNHEY and CDR2 SMNVEV (reference sequence). CDR3 DNA: TGTGCCAGCAGTGGGGTTCGTCCGGACAGGGGAACCACTCCTGAAGCTTTCTTT. This codes for CASSGVRPDRGTTPEAFF.

The chain couples TRBV29-1 to TRBJ1-1, with a weak D call TRBD1 (5 bases). With 4 bases removed from V and 2 bases from J, the gap between germline ends came to 14 bases. Germline V gene lookup returns CDR1 SQVTM and CDR2 ANQGSEA. This CDR3 has 14 amino acids. Written as DNA, the CDR3 is TGCAGCGTTGTTGGGGGGGTGGTTAACACTGAAGCTTTCTTT. Translation gives CSVVGGVVNTEAFF.

This clonotype appeared a few times. This chain uses TRBV12-3 or TRBV12-4 with TRBJ1-4, with TRBD1 matching over 9 bases. Unmatched junction bases numbered 13, after V lost 6 bases and J lost 8 bases. The CDR3 is made up of 16 amino acids. Written as DNA, the CDR3 is TGTGCCAGCAGCCTAAGTCCGGGACAGGGAGAGGAAAAACTGTTTTTT. This codes for CASSLSPGQGEEKLFF.

In this sample, this clonotype turned up a few times. The rearrangement uses TRBV20-1 and TRBJ2-3; TRBD2 is a possible D gene (6 bases). Trimming pared 5 bases from V and 6 bases from J, leaving 18 bases between. This CDR3 comprises 14 residues. Germline values: CDR1 DFQATT, CDR2 SNEGSKA (reference sequence). Here the CDR3 reads CSAGVTRRQDTQYF. The CDR3 nucleotides read TGCAGTGCTGGGGTGACTAGGCGGCAGGATACGCAGTATTTT.

This clonotype has only a few counts. The chain recombines TRBV6-2 or TRBV6-3 with TRBJ1-2, with TRBD1 matching over 9 bases. The ends lost 6 bases at V and 5 bases at J; junction bases unmatched: 13. CDR1 MNHEY and CDR2 SVGEGT come from the germline V gene. This CDR3 spans 16 amino acids. The CDR3 spells CASRSPKQQGAYGYTF. DNA for the CDR3: TGTGCCAGCAGATCGCCGAAACAACAGGGGGCTTATGGCTACACCTTC.